This T cell receptor beta chain was sequenced during a study of T cell changes during pregnancy in multiple sclerosis. J was trimmed by 0 bases and V by 3 bases; bases with no gene match: 10. The CDR3 consists of 19 residues. In germline, CDR1 is SGHTA, CDR2 FQGNSA. The method was immunoSEQ multiplex PCR; TCRdb's version includes in-frame clones alone and lacks a portion of them. Of approximately 33,000 clones in the sample, roughly 94% were seen once. This sample comprised CD4+ T cells from peripheral blood mononuclear cells, obtained after pregnancy. The TCR comes from a female donor with multiple sclerosis, enrolled in a pregnancy study. V gene TRBV7-2 combines with J gene TRBJ2-3; TRBD2 aligns across 12 bases. Here the CDR3 DNA reads TGTGCCAGCAGCTTCATACTAGCGGGAGGACGTCCTAGCACAGATACGCAGTATTTT. It codes for CASSFILAGGRPSTDTQYF.